Below are 28 T cell receptor beta chains sequenced from a single sample in a study of cytomegalovirus exposure and HLA in healthy donors. In the PCR, 60 Vbeta and 13 Jbeta primers were used. TCRdb keeps only in-frame clones here, not all; method: immunoSEQ multiplex PCR. The sample records some 40,000 clones, 65% to 85% being singletons. The sample was PBMCs. These receptors were obtained from a man aged 50 to 60 in good health and CMV-seronegative.

The rearrangement uses TRBV10-3 and TRBJ2-1, with TRBD2 matching 9 bases. The junction had 2 bases not matched to a gene; V was cut back by 4 bases and J by 4 bases. CDR1 is ENHRY and CDR2 is SYGVKD in the germline V gene. The CDR3 covers 14 residues. Here the CDR3 DNA reads TGTGCCATCAGTGGGACTAGCGAGTACAATGAGCAGTTCTTC. Residues: CAISGTSEYNEQFF.

The chain uses TRBV5-6 and TRBJ2-3; perhaps TRBD2 as D (5 bases). This CDR3 is built from 19 residues. The V gene's germline CDR1 is SGHDT and CDR2 YYEEEE. V was pared by 4 bases and J by 0 bases, with 24 bases between. Here the CDR3 reads CASSPPYRPSRPSTDTQYF. In nucleotides, the CDR3 is TGTGCCAGCAGCCCCCCCTATAGGCCTAGCAGACCTAGCACAGATACGCAGTATTTT. The whole variable domain, filled in from reference TRBV5-6 and TRBJ2-3, reads DAGVTQSPTHLIKTRGQQVTLRCSPKSGHDTVSWYQQALGQGPQFIFQYYEEEERQRGNFPDRFSGHQFPNYSSELNVNALLLGDSALYLCASSPPYRPSRPSTDTQYFGPGTRLTVL.

The rearrangement uses TRBV27 and TRBJ2-1; 7 bases line up with TRBD1. V was clipped by 6 bases and J by 6 bases; unmatched bases: 11. Looked up from germline, CDR1 is MNHEY and CDR2 is SMNVEV (reference sequence). The CDR3 has 15 amino acids. In DNA, the CDR3 is TGTGCCAGCAGCTCAGGGGGAGAGGCCGGCAATGAGCAGTTCTTC. Protein: CASSSGGEAGNEQFF.

The chain is built from TRBV10-3 and TRBJ1-4, with D unclear. The ends were cut back, 9 bases at V and 0 bases at J, with 8 bases in the middle. Germline V gene data show CDR1 as ENHRY and CDR2 as SYGVKD. The CDR3 has 13 amino acids. This chain's CDR3 is CAIRGTTNEKLFF. Here the CDR3 DNA reads TGTGCCATTCGAGGGACAACTAATGAAAAACTGTTTTTT.

The CDR3 nucleotides read TGTGCCAGCACCCGTAGGGGGGACAGGGTTATTTCTGGGGCCAACGTCCTGACTTTC. Amino acids: CASTRRGDRVISGANVLTF. The chain links TRBV9 to TRBJ2-6; 9 nucleotides agree with TRBD1. V was pared by 6 bases and J by 1 base, with 14 bases of the junction left unmatched. Germline V lookup: CDR1 SGDLS, CDR2 YYNGEE. This CDR3 region has 19 residues.

The chain employs TRBV18 and TRBJ2-7; weak D call: TRBD1 (5 bases). Germline CDR1 KGHSH, CDR2 LQKENI. V was cut by 5 bases and J by 4 bases, with 15 bases left in between. The length of the CDR3 is 14 residues. The CDR3 DNA reads as TGTGCCAGCTCAGTGGGGCAGGGCCTTTACGAGCAGTACTTC. This encodes CASSVGQGLYEQYF.

V and J are TRBV5-4 and TRBJ2-1; 7 bases are a match to TRBD1. CDR3 length: 17 residues. Germline values: CDR1 SGHNT, CDR2 YYREEE (reference sequence). With V trimmed by 0 bases and J by 3 bases, 9 bases remained unmatched. The CDR3 reads CASSLGQGRRIYNEQFF. CDR3 in DNA: TGTGCCAGCAGCTTGGGACAGGGAAGAAGGATCTACAATGAGCAGTTCTTC.

Details on this clone: Sequence at one end of the junction differs from germline and may be a read error. The chain couples TRBV7-9 to TRBJ1-6; 8 bases align to TRBD1. The germline CDR1 and CDR2 sequences are SEHNR and FQNEAQ (reference sequence). There are 18 residues in the CDR3. The CDR3 region has the DNA TGTTCCAGCAGCTTAATTCCCTCCGGGGACAGGTATCATTCCCCCCTCCACTTT. The encoded protein is CSSSLIPSGDRYHSPLHF.

The V gene is TRBV9, the J gene TRBJ2-7, with a possible D match to TRBD1 (6 bases). The germline V and J ends were trimmed by 0 bases and 4 bases, with 8 bases remaining between them. Germline V lookup: CDR1 SGDLS, CDR2 YYNGEE. The CDR3 has 13 residues. CDR3 coding DNA: TGTGCCAGCAGCGTAGAACAGGGTTACGAGCAGTACTTC. It specifies CASSVEQGYEQYF.

This clone was counted only a few times. The V gene is TRBV28, the J gene TRBJ2-7; possibly TRBD2 for D (6 bases). The V end was cut by 6 bases, the J end by 7 bases, with 19 bases between. CDR1 is MDHEN and CDR2 is SYDVKM in the germline V gene. The CDR3 is 14 residues long. CDR3 amino acids: CASSPSALVGEQYF. The CDR3 nucleotides read TGTGCCAGCAGCCCTAGCGCCTTAGTTGGGGAGCAGTACTTC.

This rearrangement joins TRBV7-2 to TRBJ2-2; no clear D gene. The V end was cut by 4 bases, the J end by 5 bases, with 17 bases between. The CDR3 covers 16 residues. Germline loops: CDR1 SGHTA, CDR2 FQGNSA. CDR3 in amino acids: CASSSLPVVRTGELFF. CDR3 coding DNA: TGTGCCAGCAGCTCCCTCCCTGTAGTGAGAACCGGGGAGCTGTTTTTT.

The chain employs TRBV19 and TRBJ2-7, with D unresolved. V was shortened by 3 bases and J by 5 bases, with 11 bases between the two germline ends. Germline V gene data show CDR1 as LNHDA and CDR2 as SQIVND (reference sequence). This CDR3 is built from 13 residues. CDR3 bases: TGTGCCAGTAGTATCGCAGTCCGGGACGAGCAGTACTTC. This gives the protein CASSIAVRDEQYF. Full variable domain (missing parts from reference TRBV19 and TRBJ2-7): DGGITQSPKYLFRKEGQNVTLSCEQNLNHDAMYWYRQDPGQGLRLIYYSQIVNDFQKGDIAEGYSVSREKKESFPLTVTSAQKNPTAFYLCASSIAVRDEQYFGPGTRLTVT.

The chain couples TRBV2 to TRBJ1-2; TRBD1 matches 7 bases. The CDR3 contains 13 residues. Looked up from germline, CDR1 is SNHLY and CDR2 is FYNNEI. V lost 6 bases, J lost 7 bases, and 8 bases stayed unmatched. The CDR3 sequence is CASRAQGKAGYTF. CDR3 nucleotides: TGTGCCAGCAGGGCACAGGGGAAGGCTGGCTACACCTTC.

The rearrangement links TRBV6-5 to TRBJ1-1; D may be TRBD1 (6 bases). The CDR3 totals 14 residues. CDR1 is MNHEY and CDR2 is SVGAGI in the germline V gene. The V and J ends lost 0 bases and 7 bases respectively, with 12 bases between them. The DNA of the CDR3 is TGTGCCAGCAGTTACTCGATGGGCAGGGGTGAAGCTTTCTTT. Amino acids: CASSYSMGRGEAFF.

This sequence joins TRBV28 and TRBJ1-5; D gene uncertain. V was shortened by 2 bases and J by 8 bases, with 10 bases between the two germline ends. This CDR3 comprises 13 residues. In germline, CDR1 is MDHEN, CDR2 SYDVKM. The CDR3 DNA follows: TGTGCCAGCAGTTTAGGCTCATCCAAGCCCCAGCATTTT. It is translated as CASSLGSSKPQHF.

J is TRBJ2-7 and V is TRBV18, with TRBD1 identical over 7 bases. After removal of 3 bases from V and 6 bases from J, the junction contained 8 bases not matched to a gene. This CDR3 has 14 amino acids. CDR1 and CDR2 from the germline V gene are KGHSH and LQKENI. The CDR3 region is CASSPLDRVGEQYF. In nucleotides, the CDR3 is TGTGCCAGCTCACCCCTCGACAGGGTAGGCGAGCAGTACTTC.

This clone was counted once. The chain recombines TRBV12-5 with TRBJ2-2; D is possibly TRBD1 (5 bases). CDR1 and CDR2 from the germline V gene are LGHNT and FRNRAP. CDR3 length: 15 amino acids. V was shortened by 5 bases and J by 2 bases, with 12 bases between the two germline ends. The CDR3 loop reads CASGTQGSNTGELFF. The CDR3, as DNA: TGTGCTAGTGGTACTCAGGGCAGCAACACCGGGGAGCTGTTTTTT. Together with reference TRBV12-5 and TRBJ2-2, the CDR3 gives the full variable domain: DARVTQTPRHKVTEMGQEVTMRCQPILGHNTVFWYRQTMMQGLELLAYFRNRAPLDDSGMPKDRFSAEMPDATLATLKIQPSEPRDSAVYFCASGTQGSNTGELFFGEGSRLTVL.

This sequence joins TRBV7-2 and TRBJ2-3; D is possibly TRBD2 (5 bases). With 5 bases removed from V and 6 bases from J, the gap between germline ends came to 15 bases. The V gene's germline CDR1 is SGHTA and CDR2 FQGNSA. This CDR3 has 14 amino acids. CDR3 sequence reads: CASSRGLPVDTQYF. The DNA for the CDR3 is TGTGCCAGCAGCCGTGGACTGCCGGTGGATACGCAGTATTTT.

This chain links TRBV29-1 with TRBJ1-2; D uncertain. The V end was cut by 7 bases, the J end by 4 bases, with 13 bases between. There are 12 residues in the CDR3. Per the germline V gene, CDR1 is SQVTM and CDR2 is ANQGSEA. This chain's CDR3 is CSAGRQSYGYTF. CDR3 DNA sequence: TGCAGCGCGGGGAGGCAGAGCTATGGCTACACCTTC.

Regarding this clone: The junction does not match germline at one end; this may be a read error. V and J are TRBV7-9 and TRBJ2-7, with TRBD1 as a possible D gene (6 bases). Germline V gene data show CDR1 as SEHNR and CDR2 as FQNEAQ (reference sequence). The CDR3 contains 13 residues. This chain's CDR3 is CSSSFDRYYEQYF. CDR3 coding DNA: TGTTCCAGCAGCTTCGACAGGTACTACGAGCAGTACTTC.

This sequence joins TRBV5-8 and TRBJ2-2; TRBD2 aligns across 7 bases. This CDR3 has 14 amino acids. The J segment lost 3 bases and the V segment lost 7 bases, leaving 6 bases of the junction unmatched. Germline-derived CDR1 and CDR2 are SGHTS and YDEGEE. This chain's CDR3 is CASSASGDTGELFF. DNA of the CDR3: TGTGCCAGCTCCGCGAGCGGGGACACCGGGGAGCTGTTTTTT. The entire variable domain, with the rest obtained from reference TRBV5-8 and TRBJ2-2, is as follows: EAGVTQSPTHLIKTRGQQATLRCSPISGHTSVYWYQQALGLGLQFLLWYDEGEERNRGNFPPRFSGRQFPNYSSELNVNALELEDSALYLCASSASGDTGELFFGEGSRLTVL.

By share, this clone counts as medium-sized (0.01 to 0.1%). This chain connects TRBV4-1 to TRBJ2-7; 8 bases map to TRBD1. V lost 1 base and J lost 2; bases outside the gene matches: 7. The CDR3 length is 16 residues. CDR1 and CDR2 (germline): MGHRA, YSYEKL. As DNA, the CDR3 is TGCGCCAGCAGCCAAGCGGCGACAGGGGCTACCTACGAGCAGTACTTC. Protein sequence: CASSQAATGATYEQYF.

This clone showed up just once. V and J are TRBV11-2 and TRBJ2-5, with D possibly matching TRBD2 (5 bases). Trimming left V 2 bases short and J 3 bases short, with 16 bases between. The CDR3 covers 16 residues. CDR1 and CDR2 from the germline V gene are SGHAT and FQNNGV. CDR3 nucleotides: TGTGCCAGCAGCTTATTGATTATAGCGTCCAAAGAGACCCAGTACTTC. It translates to CASSLLIIASKETQYF.

The CDR3 nucleotides are TGTGCCAGCTCACTCTCGGGGGTTCCCTATGGCTACACCTTC. This encodes CASSLSGVPYGYTF. V and J are TRBV18 and TRBJ1-2, with D perhaps TRBD1 (5 bases). The CDR3 covers 14 residues. The V gene's germline CDR1 is KGHSH and CDR2 LQKENI. The germline V and J ends were trimmed by 4 bases and 4 bases, with 13 bases remaining between them.

This clone occurred once. This sequence joins TRBV5-1 and TRBJ2-5, with D possibly being TRBD2 (6 bases). Germline values: CDR1 SGHRS, CDR2 YFSETQ. CDR3 size: 14 residues. V was trimmed by 4 bases and J by 2 bases, leaving 12 bases between them. CDR3 amino acids: CASSHGTPQETQYF. In nucleotides, the CDR3 is TGCGCCAGCAGCCACGGGACTCCTCAAGAGACCCAGTACTTC.

V usage is TRBV7-2 and J usage is TRBJ2-7; TRBD1 might be the D (6 bases). Trimming shortened V by 0 bases and J by 9 bases, and 18 bases separated the two germline ends. Germline V lookup: CDR1 SGHTA, CDR2 FQGNSA. CDR3 size: 15 residues. The CDR3 sequence: CASSLARTAREGQYF. The CDR3 bases are TGTGCCAGCAGCTTAGCGAGGACAGCCCGCGAGGGGCAGTACTTC.

The chain recombines TRBV28 with TRBJ1-5; 10 nucleotides align to TRBD1. This CDR3 region has 16 residues. Unmatched junction bases numbered 7, after V lost 8 bases and J lost 0 bases. CDR1 is MDHEN, CDR2 SYDVKM, per germline. The CDR3 DNA reads TGTGCCAGCCGGGACAGGGGATCACATAGCAATCAGCCCCAGCATTTT. Its translation: CASRDRGSHSNQPQHF.

The chain has TRBV19 and TRBJ2-7; TRBD2 aligns across 11 bases. The CDR3 contains 15 residues. Trimming took 7 bases from V and 6 from J; bases not matched to a gene: 11. Germline V gene data show CDR1 as LNHDA and CDR2 as SQIVND (reference sequence). The CDR3 sequence: CASKETSGVSLEQYF. For the CDR3, the DNA is TGTGCCAGTAAGGAGACTAGCGGGGTCTCGCTCGAGCAGTACTTC.